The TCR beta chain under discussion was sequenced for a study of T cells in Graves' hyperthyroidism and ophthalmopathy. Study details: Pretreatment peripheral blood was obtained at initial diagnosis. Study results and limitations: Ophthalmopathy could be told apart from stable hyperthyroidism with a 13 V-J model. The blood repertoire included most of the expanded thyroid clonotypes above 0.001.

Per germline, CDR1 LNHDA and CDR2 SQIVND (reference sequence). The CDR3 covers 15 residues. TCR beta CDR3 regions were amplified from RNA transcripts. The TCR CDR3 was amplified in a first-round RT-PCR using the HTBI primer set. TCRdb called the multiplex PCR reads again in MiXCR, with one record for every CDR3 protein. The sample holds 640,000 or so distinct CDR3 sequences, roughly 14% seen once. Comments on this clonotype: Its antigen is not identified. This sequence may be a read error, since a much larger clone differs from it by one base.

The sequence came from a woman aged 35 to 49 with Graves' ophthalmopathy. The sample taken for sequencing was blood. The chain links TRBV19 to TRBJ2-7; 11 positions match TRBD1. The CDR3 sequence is CAISIGQGAFYEQYF. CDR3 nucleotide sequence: TGTGCCATTAGTATAGGACAGGGGGCCTTCTACGAGCAGTACTTC.